The TCR beta chain described here comes from a study of long-term antiretroviral therapy in people with HIV. Study-wide background: Collection of the earliest samples took place about a decade ahead of the 2015 immediate-ART recommendation.

Running of the v3.0 immunoSEQ assay took place at survey level. TCRdb's table, derived via immunoSEQ multiplex PCR, lists solely in-frame clones and lacks some. The repertoire holds over 25,000 clones, 80% to 90% seen once, with approximately 8% in the top ten. This CDR3 region has 15 residues. Germline V gene lookup returns CDR1 SGHNT and CDR2 YYREEE (reference sequence). J lost 5 bases, V lost 5 bases, and 9 bases had no gene match. The chain carries TRBV5-4 and TRBJ1-2, with TRBD1 matching over 10 bases. Material: unsorted PBMCs, obtained 3.2 years before starting antiretroviral therapy. The origin of this receptor is a man aged 50 to 60 with HIV. The CDR3 sequence: CASRQGQGLSYGYTF. CDR3 DNA sequence: TGTGCCAGCAGACAGGGACAGGGGCTCTCGTATGGCTACACCTTC.